These 14 T cell receptor beta chains came from one sample sequenced in a study of CD8 T cells in ankylosing spondylitis. Study-wide points: Ankylosing spondylitis blood appeared to be characterized by a TCR beta motif of fewer than ten highly homologous variants.

TCRdb used MiXCR to reprocess the 5' RACE reads, holding one entry per CDR3 protein. Among hundreds of thousands of distinct CDR3 sequences listed, more than 9.5% were seen once. The antigens for these receptors are not known. The sequencing input was blood, either unsorted or a sorted T cell fraction (not recorded which). Every receptor here comes from a male donor with ankylosing spondylitis.

This chain joins TRBV5-1 and TRBJ2-1, with no clear D. In germline, CDR1 is SGHRS, CDR2 YFSETQ. The length of the CDR3 is 12 residues. V was pared by 0 bases and J by 9 bases, with 7 bases between. Here the CDR3 reads CASSLEGFEQFF. Written as DNA, the CDR3 is TGCGCCAGCAGCTTGGAGGGTTTTGAGCAGTTCTTC.

The table lists this clonotype with many counts. This chain joins TRBV29-1 and TRBJ2-1; 7 bases agree with TRBD2. Unmatched junction bases numbered 7, after V lost 7 bases and J lost 7 bases. Germline V lookup: CDR1 SQVTM, CDR2 ANQGSEA. The CDR3 spans 12 residues. The CDR3 nucleotides read TGCAGCGGGGGTCTAGCGGATAATGAGCAGTTCTTC. This codes for CSGGLADNEQFF.

The chain uses TRBV9 and TRBJ2-2; perhaps TRBD2 as D (7 bases). Germline CDR1 reads SGDLS; CDR2 reads YYNGEE. V gave up 3 bases and J gave up 6 bases, with 15 bases separating them. The CDR3 loop spans 15 amino acids. CDR3 DNA sequence: TGTGCCAGCAGCGCAGGGACGGGGGGCCCCGGGGAGCTGTTTTTT. Translated, it gives CASSAGTGGPGELFF.

The rearrangement links TRBV10-3 to TRBJ1-6; 7 bases agree with TRBD1. This CDR3 is 13 amino acids long. The V gene end was trimmed by 6 bases and the J gene end by 8 bases; junction bases not matched to a gene: 4. Germline CDR1 and CDR2: ENHRY and SYGVKD. CDR3 protein: CAIRTGPDSPLHF. For the CDR3, the DNA is TGTGCCATCAGGACAGGGCCAGATTCACCCCTCCACTTT.

This clonotype showed up just a few times. V gene TRBV11-2 combines with J gene TRBJ2-3, with TRBD2 identical over 11 bases. Germline assignment: CDR1 SGHAT and CDR2 FQNNGV. J was trimmed by 6 bases and V by 1 base; bases with no gene match: 6. The CDR3 sequence is 16 residues long. CDR3 protein: CASSLGVSGRVDTQYF. The CDR3 DNA reads TGTGCCAGCAGCTTAGGAGTTAGCGGGAGGGTGGATACGCAGTATTTT.

This clonotype has more than one count but fewer than ten. V is TRBV29-1 and J is TRBJ2-7; either TRBD1 or TRBD2 may supply D (5 bases each). V was clipped by 1 base and J by 0 bases, with 7 bases between them. The CDR3 totals 13 residues. Germline CDR1 SQVTM, CDR2 ANQGSEA. The DNA for the CDR3 is TGCAGCGTTGAAGGAGGGGTCTCCTACGAGCAGTACTTC. Its translation: CSVEGGVSYEQYF.

This clonotype was detected only a few times. V gene TRBV2 combines with J gene TRBJ2-3; D is unclear. Germline CDR1 reads SNHLY; CDR2 reads FYNNEI. V was pared by 1 base and J by 2 bases, with 7 bases between. The CDR3 loop spans 14 amino acids. The CDR3 DNA follows: TGTGCCAGCAGTGAAGGATGGGCCACAGATACGCAGTATTTT. It specifies CASSEGWATDTQYF.

A few counts support this clonotype. This rearrangement joins TRBV7-6 to TRBJ2-3, with 9 positions matching TRBD2. CDR3 length: 17 residues. Germline V lookup: CDR1 SGHVS, CDR2 FNYEAQ. The V gene end was trimmed by 5 bases and the J gene end by 3 bases; junction bases not matched to a gene: 12. CDR3 nucleotide sequence: TGTGCCAGCAGCCCCCTAGGTAGCGGGAGTTCGACAGATACGCAGTATTTT. Its protein is CASSPLGSGSSTDTQYF.

This sequence joins TRBV20-1 and TRBJ2-5; perhaps TRBD2 as D (7 bases). This CDR3 has 15 amino acids. Germline V lookup: CDR1 DFQATT, CDR2 SNEGSKA (reference sequence). Trimming removed 6 bases at V and 4 bases at J, with 21 bases between. CDR3: CSAQGWAGVSETQYF. The CDR3 DNA reads TGCAGTGCCCAGGGGTGGGCGGGAGTTTCAGAGACCCAGTACTTC.

This clonotype was recorded a few times. V is TRBV12-3 or TRBV12-4 and J is TRBJ2-1, with a possible D match to TRBD1 (6 bases). The CDR3 extends over 15 amino acids. V lost 5 bases and J 9 bases, leaving 20 bases between the germline ends. The CDR3 nucleotides are TGTGCCAGCAGTGTTTTAGGGGGAAGGTATAGTGAGCAGTTCTTC. Its protein product is CASSVLGGRYSEQFF.

The CDR3 loop is CASSLLAISGRSSYNEQFF. Here the CDR3 DNA reads TGTGCCAGCAGTTTATTAGCAATTAGCGGGAGGAGCTCCTACAATGAGCAGTTCTTC. V and J are TRBV27 and TRBJ2-1; TRBD2 agrees at 10 bases. Germline lookup yields CDR1 MNHEY and CDR2 SMNVEV (reference sequence). The CDR3 is made up of 19 amino acids. J was trimmed by 0 bases and V by 1 base; bases with no gene match: 9.

This chain uses TRBV5-1 with TRBJ2-1; 9 bases fit TRBD2. Per germline, CDR1 SGHRS and CDR2 YFSETQ. Trimming cost V 2 bases and J 0 bases; bases outside gene matches: 6. The CDR3 has 17 residues. CDR3 in DNA: TGCGCCAGCAGCTTCCTTAGCGGGGGTCCCTCCTACAATGAGCAGTTCTTC. This sequence encodes CASSFLSGGPSYNEQFF.

This clonotype was seen more than once but under ten times. This sequence joins TRBV7-9 and TRBJ1-1; a weak D match, TRBD1 (5 bases). CDR3 length: 13 amino acids. V was cut by 7 bases and J by 7 bases, with 16 bases left in between. Per the germline V gene, CDR1 is SEHNR and CDR2 is FQNEAQ (reference sequence). The chain's CDR3 is CASNWGDVNEAFF. In DNA form, the CDR3 reads TGTGCCAGCAATTGGGGGGACGTTAATGAAGCTTTCTTT.

This clonotype was counted many times. V usage is TRBV20-1 and J usage is TRBJ2-7, with TRBD2 as a possible D gene (6 bases). Germline values: CDR1 DFQATT, CDR2 SNEGSKA (reference sequence). This CDR3 is 12 amino acids long. CDR3 sequence (DNA): TGCATGTACCGGGGCGGGATCAACGAGCAGTACTTC. The encoded protein is CMYRGGINEQYF.